The next 29 T cell receptor beta chains were all read from a single sample in a study of identical twins. TCRdb reprocessed the 5' RACE reads with MiXCR, giving one entry per CDR3 protein. Among under 1 million distinct CDR3 sequences listed, roughly 12% were seen once. Separately, the same data were catalogued under a study of yellow fever vaccine responses in identical twins.

The sequenced material came from PBMCs. These receptors all come from a woman in her late teens or twenties in good health.

The sample holds a few counts of this clonotype. The chain has TRBV12-3 or TRBV12-4 and TRBJ2-1; a possible D gene is TRBD2 (6 bases). This CDR3 has 13 residues. Trimming pared 5 bases from V and 7 bases from J, leaving 12 bases between. DNA of the CDR3: TGTGCCAGCAGTACGACTAGGTCGAATGAGCAGTTCTTC. Encoded protein: CASSTTRSNEQFF.

This clonotype showed up just a few times. The CDR3: CASSRQGRYEQYF. CDR3 DNA: TGTGCCAGCAGCCGACAGGGACGCTACGAGCAGTACTTC. The chain employs TRBV6-1 and TRBJ2-7; TRBD1 agrees at 7 bases. The germline CDR1 and CDR2 sequences are MNHNS and SASEGT. This CDR3 contains 13 residues. V lost 6 bases, J lost 3 bases, and 5 bases stayed unmatched.

This clonotype was found a few times. The chain carries TRBV11-2 and TRBJ2-7; D is perhaps TRBD1 (5 bases). Germline V gene sequence: CDR1 SGHAT, CDR2 FQNNGV. CDR3 length: 13 amino acids. V was cut by 2 bases and J by 5 bases, with 10 bases left in between. CDR3 in amino acids: CASSLFQGNEQYV. Here the CDR3 DNA reads TGTGCCAGCAGCTTATTTCAGGGTAACGAGCAGTACGTC.

This clonotype came up a few times. The V and J genes are TRBV5-4 and TRBJ2-2; D might be TRBD1 (6 bases). The germline gives CDR1 SGHNT, CDR2 YYREEE (reference sequence). The CDR3 has 16 residues. Trimming shortened V by 2 bases and J by 0 bases, and 11 bases separated the two germline ends. This CDR3 reads CASSFGGQTNTGELFF. In DNA form, the CDR3 reads TGTGCCAGCAGCTTTGGAGGACAGACGAACACCGGGGAGCTGTTTTTT.

This clonotype was seen many times. The chain has TRBV5-5 and TRBJ1-2; D is unclear. Germline V gene data show CDR1 as SGHKS and CDR2 as YYEKEE (reference sequence). Trimming stripped 0 bases from V and 2 bases from J, with 8 bases between. This CDR3 comprises 14 residues. The CDR3 is CASSLAVKNYGYTF. DNA of the CDR3: TGTGCCAGCAGCTTGGCAGTCAAGAACTATGGCTACACCTTC.

This clonotype has a count of ten or more. The chain joins TRBV12-3 or TRBV12-4 to TRBJ1-1; D not certain. The V gene lost 3 bases and the J gene lost 1 base, with 6 bases spanning the gap. The CDR3 is 13 amino acids. CDR3 region: CASSFTENTEAFF. Here the CDR3 DNA reads TGTGCCAGCAGTTTTACAGAGAACACTGAAGCTTTCTTT.

The gene calls are TRBV11-1 and TRBJ2-7; 7 nucleotides agree with TRBD2. CDR3 size: 14 residues. Trimming cost V 5 bases and J 2 bases; bases outside gene matches: 6. Germline CDR1 is SGHAT and CDR2 is FQDESV (reference sequence). CDR3 residues: CASSVASGAYEQYV. The CDR3 DNA is TGTGCCAGCAGCGTCGCTAGCGGTGCCTACGAGCAGTACGTC.

The chain employs TRBV29-1 and TRBJ1-2; D uncertain. V lost 3 bases and J 5 bases, leaving 10 bases between the germline ends. This CDR3 spans 12 amino acids. Germline CDR1 SQVTM, CDR2 ANQGSEA. The CDR3 sequence: CSVELQTYGYTF. The CDR3 DNA is TGCAGCGTTGAGTTACAAACTTATGGCTACACCTTC. Drawing the rest from reference TRBV29-1 and TRBJ1-2, the complete variable domain is SAVISQKPSRDICQRGTSLTIQCQVDSQVTMMFWYRQQPGQSLTLIATANQGSEATYESGFVIDKFPISRPNLTFSTLTVSNMSPEDSSIYLCSVELQTYGYTFGSGTRLTVV.

The chain uses TRBV9 and TRBJ2-5; TRBD2 aligns across 11 bases. There are 16 residues in the CDR3. Germline V CDR1 and CDR2: SGDLS, YYNGEE. V lost 0 bases and J lost 3; bases outside the gene matches: 4. The CDR3 DNA reads as TGTGCCAGCAGCGTAGTGCCTAGCGGGGGGAAAGAGACCCAGTACTTC. It codes for CASSVVPSGGKETQYF.

This clonotype has just a few counts. The chain combines TRBV12-3 or TRBV12-4 with TRBJ1-2; possibly TRBD1 for D (6 bases). V dropped 7 bases and J dropped 7 bases, with 19 bases sitting between them. This CDR3 is 14 amino acids long. CDR3 amino acids: CASILSPGAGGYTF. The CDR3, as DNA: TGTGCCAGCATCTTAAGTCCGGGGGCGGGTGGCTACACCTTC.

The chain couples TRBV28 to TRBJ2-1, with 7 bases identical to TRBD2. The CDR3 contains 15 residues. V was pared by 5 bases and J by 4 bases, with 8 bases of the junction left unmatched. CDR1 is MDHEN and CDR2 is SYDVKM in the germline V gene. The DNA of the CDR3 is TGTGCCAGCAGTGGCGCGGGAGAGCTTTACAATGAGCAGTTCTTC. It is translated as CASSGAGELYNEQFF.

This clonotype was seen more than once but under ten times. V is TRBV2 and J is TRBJ1-1, with D possibly TRBD1 on 6 matching bases. CDR3 size: 17 residues. CDR1 and CDR2 (germline): SNHLY, FYNNEI. V shed 2 bases and J shed 5 bases, with 21 bases lying between them. The CDR3 here is CASSEFGLRGVGTEAFF. For the CDR3, the DNA is TGTGCCAGCAGTGAATTTGGACTCAGGGGCGTGGGGACTGAAGCTTTCTTT.

This clonotype has more than one count but fewer than ten. The gene calls are TRBV20-1 and TRBJ2-1, with TRBD2 matching 7 bases. Germline V lookup: CDR1 DFQATT, CDR2 SNEGSKA (reference sequence). V was pared by 5 bases and J by 2 bases, with 12 bases of the junction left unmatched. The CDR3 runs 16 residues. The CDR3 is CSAPSRERGAYNEQFF. CDR3 sequence (DNA): TGCAGTGCTCCTTCGCGGGAGAGGGGTGCCTACAATGAGCAGTTCTTC.

The chain employs TRBV18 and TRBJ2-1, with 7 bases fitting TRBD2. CDR3 length: 15 amino acids. Germline CDR1 reads KGHSH; CDR2 reads LQKENI. Germline trimming cut 0 bases from V and 8 bases from J; bases unmatched to any gene: 7. The CDR3 DNA follows: TGTGCCAGCTCACCACCGGGAGGGGTTCGCCATGAGCAGTTCTTC. Residues: CASSPPGGVRHEQFF.

This clonotype has just a few counts. This chain uses TRBV6-5 with TRBJ2-7, with D unclear. This CDR3 has 14 residues. The germline V and J ends were trimmed by 0 bases and 0 bases, with 6 bases remaining between them. Germline CDR1 and CDR2: MNHEY and SVGAGI. CDR3 nucleotides: TGTGCCAGCAGTTACTCGGTCACCTCCTACGAGCAGTACTTC. This sequence encodes CASSYSVTSYEQYF.

This clonotype was counted only a few times. This chain joins TRBV19 and TRBJ2-1; 9 bases map to TRBD2. Unmatched junction bases numbered 11, after V lost 4 bases and J lost 10 bases. Germline CDR1 is LNHDA and CDR2 is SQIVND (reference sequence). CDR3 size: 15 residues. CDR3 bases: TGTGCCAGTAGTACCGGACTAGCGCTGAGGTGGGAGCAGTTCTTC. As protein: CASSTGLALRWEQFF.

The chain is built from TRBV4-1 and TRBJ2-7; TRBD1 might be the D (6 bases). This CDR3 has 14 amino acids. The germline CDR1 and CDR2 sequences are MGHRA and YSYEKL. V shed 5 bases and J shed 2 bases, with 13 bases lying between them. CDR3 DNA sequence: TGCGCCAGCAGCTACTTACAGGGAACCTACGAGCAGTACGTC. This codes for CASSYLQGTYEQYV.

This clonotype came up a few times. The rearrangement joins TRBV12-3 or TRBV12-4 to TRBJ2-2; 9 bases match TRBD2. V trimming: 1 base; J trimming: 4 bases; junction bases outside the gene matches: 1. There are 15 residues in the CDR3. The CDR3 loop is CASSLGGRGTGELFF. CDR3 bases: TGTGCCAGCAGTTTAGGCGGGAGGGGCACCGGGGAGCTGTTTTTT.

The chain combines TRBV19 with TRBJ2-1; 7 nucleotides align to TRBD1. Germline-derived CDR1 and CDR2 are LNHDA and SQIVND (reference sequence). V lost 1 base, J lost 7 bases, and 4 bases stayed unmatched. This CDR3 spans 14 amino acids. The CDR3 is CASSIGTGWNEQFF. In DNA form, the CDR3 reads TGTGCCAGTAGTATAGGGACAGGTTGGAATGAGCAGTTCTTC.

This clonotype showed up just a few times. The chain couples TRBV24-1 to TRBJ2-7, with 8 bases fitting TRBD2. The V segment lost 8 bases and the J segment 4 bases; nucleotides outside the gene matches: 18. The CDR3 extends over 17 amino acids. CDR1 is KGHDR, CDR2 SFDVKD, per germline. This CDR3 reads CATTPGSGRIGGYEQYF. Here the CDR3 DNA reads TGTGCCACCACCCCGGGGAGCGGGAGAATTGGCGGGTACGAGCAGTACTTC.

This clonotype came up many times. CDR3 sequence (DNA): TGTGCCAGCAGTCCGACTAGCGGGGGGGCCTACAATGAGCAGTTCTTC. Translation gives CASSPTSGGAYNEQFF. The chain is built from TRBV12-3 or TRBV12-4 and TRBJ2-1; 14 bases line up with TRBD2. The CDR3 runs 16 residues. V gave up 5 bases and J gave up 2 bases; unmatched junction bases: 2.

This clonotype was counted between two and nine times. This chain joins TRBV20-1 and TRBJ2-5; D gene ambiguous. V was pared by 0 bases and J by 4 bases, with 6 bases between. Germline loops: CDR1 DFQATT, CDR2 SNEGSKA (reference sequence). CDR3 length: 12 amino acids. The CDR3 nucleotides are TGCAGTGCTAGAGATTGGGCAGAGACCCAGTACTTC. Encoded protein: CSARDWAETQYF.

Many counts were recorded for this clonotype. This chain joins TRBV3-1 and TRBJ2-1, with D possibly matching TRBD1 (6 bases). The germline CDR1 and CDR2 sequences are LGHDT and YNNKEL (reference sequence). V lost 11 bases and J 1 base, leaving 18 bases between the germline ends. The CDR3 runs to 15 residues. The DNA for the CDR3 is TGTGCCTGCTCGGGTTGGGACAATTCCTACAATGAGCAGTTCTTC. Translating it yields CACSGWDNSYNEQFF.

The sample holds a few counts of this clonotype. The chain joins TRBV12-3 or TRBV12-4 to TRBJ1-1; D is ambiguous. The CDR3 consists of 13 residues. V lost 4 bases and J lost 7, with 13 bases in between. The CDR3 protein is CASSSLTLLEAFF. The CDR3 nucleotides read TGTGCCAGCAGTTCCCTGACCCTACTTGAAGCTTTCTTT.

As regards this clonotype: A junction end diverges from the germline sequence, so it may reflect a read error. V and J are TRBV29-1 and TRBJ2-4; weak D call: TRBD1 (6 bases). Germline CDR1 and CDR2: SQVTM and ANQGSEA. CDR3 length equals 12 residues. CDR3 coding DNA: TGCAGCGGAACAGGGTCCAAAGACATTCAGTACTTC. Its protein product is CSGTGSKDIQYF. Variable domain in full (rest from reference TRBV29-1 and TRBJ2-4): SAVISQKPSRDICQRGTSLTIQCQVDSQVTMMFWYRQQPGQSLTLIATANQGSEATYESGFVIDKFPISRPNLTFSTLTVSNMSPEDSSIYLCSGTGSKDIQYFGAGTRLSVL.

This clonotype was recorded a few times. The chain has TRBV28 and TRBJ2-3; tentatively, D is TRBD2 (5 bases). In germline, CDR1 is MDHEN, CDR2 SYDVKM. This CDR3 comprises 15 residues. Trimming stripped 4 bases from V and 4 bases from J, with 15 bases between. The CDR3 sequence is CASSSSSSWADTQYF. CDR3 coding DNA: TGTGCCAGCAGTTCTAGCTCTTCTTGGGCAGATACGCAGTATTTT.

Of note for this clonotype: Mismatch with germline at one junction end may stem from a read error. This chain uses TRBV5-1 with TRBJ2-1; D perhaps matches TRBD1 (6 bases). This CDR3 contains 16 residues. Looked up from germline, CDR1 is SGHRS and CDR2 is YFSETQ. CDR3 sequence (DNA): TGCGCCAGAAGCTTGGCCCCACAGGGTATCTACAATGAGCAGTTCTTC. The encoded protein is CARSLAPQGIYNEQFF.

This clonotype occurred a few times. This chain links TRBV7-8 with TRBJ2-7; D may be TRBD2 (6 bases). With 1 base removed from V and 0 bases from J, the gap between germline ends came to 13 bases. Germline V CDR1 and CDR2: SGHVS, FQNEAQ. This CDR3 spans 16 amino acids. For the CDR3, the DNA is TGTGCCAGCAGCTTAGACTCCGCGACTAGCTCCTACGAGCAGTACTTC. Residues: CASSLDSATSSYEQYF.

The V call is TRBV24-1, the J call TRBJ1-5; D gene uncertain. Germline assignment: CDR1 KGHDR and CDR2 SFDVKD. The CDR3 runs 9 residues. Trimming removed 12 bases from V and 7 bases from J, with 6 bases in between. The CDR3 spells CAAGQPQHF. DNA of the CDR3: TGTGCCGCCGGACAGCCCCAGCATTTT.